The clone carrying this TCR beta chain came up a few times. Its specificity is unknown. Sequenced with the Oncomine TCR Beta short-read assay was DNA taken from cultured CD4+ T cells. TCRdb analysed the PCR reads with MiXCR anew, one entry per CDR3 protein. The repertoire holds 3,000 or so distinct CDR3 sequences, with 25% to 30% as singletons. The data were taken from a study of vaccination and CD4 T cells after COVID-19. About the study: Samples were taken after vaccination, a median of approximately 73 days after dose two, with a range of 14 to 241. The authors exposed cells to overlapping spike peptides derived from SARS-CoV-2, HCoV-NL63, HCoV-OC43 and HCoV-229E. Study results and caveats: Going from approximately 21 to 38, median SARS-CoV-2-reactive clonotypes did not rise significantly.

Treatment defined: approximately nine-day PBMC culture with coronavirus spike peptide pools or control peptides (ViraFEST assay). Gathering of the CD4+ T cells, from the unexposed donor, took place before the COVID-19 pandemic (2011-2018). Each well held two million PBMCs in IL-2 (roughly 10 IU/ml) medium with 10 ug/ml peptide pools. Sequencing was performed on CD4+ T cells from blood, cultured in vitro. This TCR was sampled from a human donor in good health.

Here the CDR3 reads CASGLASPSSYEQYF. Written as DNA, the CDR3 is TGTGCCAGCGGACTAGCGTCCCCGAGCTCCTACGAGCAGTACTTC. The chain joins TRBV6-1 to TRBJ2-7; 9 bases line up with TRBD2. J gave up 0 bases and V 8 bases, and 8 bases lay outside the gene matches. Germline lookup yields CDR1 MNHNS and CDR2 SASEGT. This CDR3 has 15 residues.